These 5 T cell receptor beta chains share one sample of origin, sequenced in a study of shared T cell receptors in the human thymus. Sequencing was performed with immunoSEQ multiplex PCR; in TCRdb, only in-frame clones are kept and a portion is missing. This sample has about 380,000 clones, with approximately 95% found just once. The sequenced material came from thymocytes. Receptors originate from a human donor.

V usage is TRBV14 and J usage is TRBJ2-7, with D possibly being TRBD2 (5 bases). This CDR3 spans 16 amino acids. V lost 4 bases, J lost 6 bases, and 22 bases lay in between. CDR1 and CDR2 from the germline V gene are SGHDN and FVKESK. CDR3 sequence (DNA): TGTGCCAGCAGCCGGTGGGGTCCAGTGAAAGGGAGCGAGCAGTACTTC. This sequence encodes CASSRWGPVKGSEQYF.

This chain uses TRBV23-1 with TRBJ2-7, with a weak D call TRBD1 (6 bases). TRBV23-1 is noted as an ORF with a role that remains uncertain. V was cut by 2 bases and J by 3 bases, with 11 bases left in between. The CDR3 totals 14 residues. CDR3 protein: CASSQGQSLYEQYF. Here the CDR3 DNA reads TGCGCCAGCAGTCAAGGACAGAGCCTCTACGAGCAGTACTTC.

Here the CDR3 reads CASSSPPSGSGNEQFF. CDR3 in DNA: TGTGCCAGCAGTTCCCCTCCTAGCGGGAGTGGCAATGAGCAGTTCTTC. This sequence joins TRBV28 and TRBJ2-1, with 10 positions matching TRBD2. The V and J ends lost 4 bases and 6 bases, in that order; junction bases with no gene match: 9. Per germline, CDR1 MDHEN and CDR2 SYDVKM. CDR3 length equals 16 residues. Looking up the rest from reference TRBV28 and TRBJ2-1 gives the full variable domain: DVKVTQSSRYLVKRTGEKVFLECVQDMDHENMFWYRQDPGLGLRLIYFSYDVKMKEKGDIPEGYSVSREKKERFSLILESASTNQTSMYLCASSSPPSGSGNEQFFGPGTRLTVL.

The chain combines TRBV11-2 with TRBJ2-2, with 8 positions matching TRBD1. V lost 0 bases to trimming and J lost 7 bases; unmatched junction nucleotides: 4. Germline CDR1 is SGHAT and CDR2 is FQNNGV. This CDR3 contains 15 residues. The CDR3 region is CASSLDNRGDGELFF. CDR3 in DNA: TGTGCCAGCAGCTTAGACAACAGGGGGGACGGGGAGCTGTTTTTT.

This clone has only a few counts. The chain is built from TRBV30 and TRBJ2-7; the D gene is possibly TRBD1 (5 bases). The CDR3 runs to 12 residues. Germline assignment: CDR1 GTSNPN and CDR2 SVGIG (reference sequence). Trimming removed 3 bases from V and 3 bases from J, with 9 bases in between. In DNA form, the CDR3 reads TGTGCCTGGAGGGCAGGGCACTACGAGCAGTACTTC. Amino acid sequence: CAWRAGHYEQYF. Full variable domain (outside the CDR3, taken from reference TRBV30 and TRBJ2-7): SQTIHQWPATLVQPVGSPLSLECTVEGTSNPNLYWYRQAAGRGLQLLFYSVGIGQISSEVPQNLSASRPQDRQFILSSKKLLLSDSGFYLCAWRAGHYEQYFGPGTRLTVT.